The 17 T cell receptor beta chains in this list originate from one sample, sequenced in a study of regulatory dendritic cells for organ transplantation. This table comes from immunoSEQ multiplex PCR, and its TCRdb copy is limited to in-frame clones, with some not included. This table holds about 21,000 clones, about 85% found once. Their antigens are not known. Sorted subsets were CFSE-labeled and cultured four to six days with allogeneic dendritic cells. Source material: naive CD4+ T cells from blood cultured with dendritic cells. This sample's subset: CD45RA+ naive T cells. All receptors come from a human donor in good health.

This clone appeared a few times. This chain joins TRBV7-6 and TRBJ2-7; D uncertain. CDR1 SGHVS and CDR2 FNYEAQ come from the germline V gene. The CDR3 totals 15 residues. The ends were cut back, 5 bases at V and 0 bases at J, with 14 bases in the middle. The CDR3 bases are TGTGCCAGCAGCCCCCTCGGGCCCCTCTCCTACGAGCAGTACTTC. As protein: CASSPLGPLSYEQYF.

The V gene is TRBV5-1, the J gene TRBJ2-2, with 11 bases lining up with TRBD2. Germline CDR1 reads SGHRS; CDR2 reads YFSETQ. The CDR3 length is 17 residues. Trimming cost V 0 bases and J 7 bases; bases outside gene matches: 8. The CDR3 is CASSLEGLAVRSGELFF. DNA of the CDR3: TGCGCCAGCAGCTTGGAGGGACTAGCGGTTAGGAGCGGGGAGCTGTTTTTT.

The V gene is TRBV27, the J gene TRBJ2-2, with D uncertain. This CDR3 has 12 amino acids. Per the germline V gene, CDR1 is MNHEY and CDR2 is SMNVEV (reference sequence). The V end was cut by 8 bases, the J end by 7 bases, with 11 bases between. The DNA for the CDR3 is TGTGCCAGCGCCGTGTTGAGCGGGGAGCTGTTTTTT. Protein product: CASAVLSGELFF.

This clone was found once. The CDR3 nucleotides are TGCGCCAGCAGCTTGAACCCGAGCTCCTACAATGAGCAGTTCTTC. This sequence encodes CASSLNPSSYNEQFF. The chain recombines TRBV5-1 with TRBJ2-1; D is unresolved. V was clipped by 1 base and J by 0 bases, with 8 bases between them. The CDR3 runs to 15 residues. Germline V lookup: CDR1 SGHRS, CDR2 YFSETQ.

This chain uses TRBV18 with TRBJ2-4, with D unresolved. The germline CDR1 and CDR2 sequences are KGHSH and LQKENI. V was cut by 3 bases and J by 6 bases, with 15 bases left in between. There are 15 residues in the CDR3. For the CDR3, the DNA is TGTGCCAGCTCACCGCCCTCCGCGTCGCGAAACATTCAGTACTTC. Translation gives CASSPPSASRNIQYF.

The DNA for the CDR3 is TGCGCCAGCAGCCAAAGATGGGGGGGGGTCTCCTACGAGCAGTACTTC. This encodes CASSQRWGGVSYEQYF. This chain connects TRBV4-1 to TRBJ2-7; TRBD2 aligns across 7 bases. The CDR3 length is 16 residues. V shed 2 bases, J shed 0 bases, and the junction held 7 bases outside the gene matches. The germline CDR1 and CDR2 sequences are MGHRA and YSYEKL.

The rearrangement uses TRBV5-6 and TRBJ1-3; D remains unclear. V lost 0 bases and J lost 0, with 4 bases in between. The germline CDR1 and CDR2 sequences are SGHDT and YYEEEE. The CDR3 contains 14 residues. For the CDR3, the DNA is TGTGCCAGCAGCTTGGGCCCCTCTGGAAACACCATATATTTT. Translated: CASSLGPSGNTIYF.

The CDR3 coding sequence is TGTGCCAGCAGCTTGGTACAGGGGACAAAACTGTTTTTT. It encodes CASSLVQGTKLFF. This chain joins TRBV5-5 and TRBJ1-4, with TRBD1 matching 7 bases. This CDR3 is 13 amino acids long. Germline V gene data show CDR1 as SGHKS and CDR2 as YYEKEE (reference sequence). V lost 0 bases and J lost 10; bases outside the gene matches: 3. The full variable domain, completed using reference TRBV5-5 and TRBJ1-4, is DAGVTQSPTHLIKTRGQQVTLRCSPISGHKSVSWYQQVLGQGPQFIFQYYEKEERGRGNFPDRFSARQFPNYSSELNVNALLLGDSALYLCASSLVQGTKLFFGSGTQLSVL.

A few counts support this clone. The chain combines TRBV6-5 with TRBJ1-6; 9 bases align to TRBD1. The CDR3 has 16 residues. CDR1 MNHEY and CDR2 SVGAGI come from the germline V gene. J gave up 17 bases and V 0 bases, and 14 bases lay outside the gene matches. The CDR3 loop is CASSYSKTTGQGGFHF. CDR3 nucleotides: TGTGCCAGCAGTTACTCAAAAACTACGGGACAGGGCGGATTCCACTTT.

This chain links TRBV30 with TRBJ1-5, with D unclear. V was pared by 7 bases and J by 4 bases, with 14 bases between. There are 13 residues in the CDR3. The V gene's germline CDR1 is GTSNPN and CDR2 SVGIG (reference sequence). CDR3 residues: CALAPDGNQPQHF. The DNA for the CDR3 is TGTGCCTTGGCCCCCGACGGTAATCAGCCCCAGCATTTT.

DNA of the CDR3: TGTGCCAGCAGCTTAGCAGGGACAGGGGCATCCTACGAGCAGTACTTC. It codes for CASSLAGTGASYEQYF. The chain carries TRBV7-6 and TRBJ2-7, with TRBD1 matching over 10 bases. J gave up 1 base and V 0 bases, and 3 bases lay outside the gene matches. The CDR3 spans 16 residues. From germline, CDR1 is SGHVS and CDR2 FNYEAQ. The whole variable domain, filled in from reference TRBV7-6 and TRBJ2-7, reads GAGVSQSPRYKVTKRGQDVALRCDPISGHVSLYWYRQALGQGPEFLTYFNYEAQQDKSGLPNDRFSAERPEGSISTLTIQRTEQRDSAMYRCASSLAGTGASYEQYFGPGTRLTVT.

The chain carries TRBV20-1 and TRBJ1-2; D call uncertain. CDR1 is DFQATT and CDR2 is SNEGSKA in the germline V gene (reference sequence). The V end was cut by 6 bases, the J end by 5 bases, with 10 bases between. The CDR3 sequence is 11 residues long. This CDR3 is CSAPLGYGYTF. CDR3 nucleotide sequence: TGCAGTGCGCCGCTAGGTTATGGCTACACCTTC.

The rearrangement joins TRBV2 to TRBJ2-2; perhaps TRBD2 as D (6 bases). The CDR3 has 15 amino acids. The V end lost 3 bases, the J end lost 4 bases, and 12 bases lay between the germline ends. The germline gives CDR1 SNHLY, CDR2 FYNNEI. Written as DNA, the CDR3 is TGTGCCAGCAGTGACCCCGGGGGTGCCACCGGGGAGCTGTTTTTT. It yields the protein CASSDPGGATGELFF.

The chain is built from TRBV7-3 and TRBJ2-1; TRBD2 matches at 10 bases. Per germline, CDR1 SGHTA and CDR2 FQGTGA. V lost 5 bases to trimming and J lost 6 bases; unmatched junction nucleotides: 7. The CDR3 length is 15 residues. The CDR3 DNA sequence: TGTGCCAGCAGCCAGGCTAGCGGGAGCTTCAATGAGCAGTTCTTC. This translates into CASSQASGSFNEQFF. The variable domain in full, with the rest retrieved from reference TRBV7-3 and TRBJ2-1, is GAGVSQTPSNKVTEKGKYVELRCDPISGHTALYWYRQSLGQGPEFLIYFQGTGAADDSGLPNDRFFAVRPEGSVSTLKIQRTERGDSAVYLCASSQASGSFNEQFFGPGTRLTVL.

The chain uses TRBV5-4 and TRBJ2-5; D is possibly TRBD2 (6 bases). The CDR3 covers 15 residues. Per the germline V gene, CDR1 is SGHNT and CDR2 is YYREEE (reference sequence). V gave up 0 bases and J gave up 5 bases, with 14 bases separating them. The CDR3 nucleotides read TGTGCCAGCAGCTTGGAACTAGCCCCGCGGGAGACCCAGTACTTC. As protein: CASSLELAPRETQYF.

Regarding this clone: The same CDR3 also results from other DNA sequences found in this sample. The chain couples TRBV6-6 to TRBJ2-2; 8 positions match TRBD1. The germline gives CDR1 MNHNY, CDR2 SVGAGI (reference sequence). After removal of 0 bases from V and 5 bases from J, the junction contained 2 bases not matched to a gene. There are 15 residues in the CDR3. For the CDR3, the DNA is TGTGCCAGCAGTTACTCGACAGGGGTGACCGGGGAGCTGTTTTTT. Translating gives CASSYSTGVTGELFF.

V and J are TRBV7-9 and TRBJ2-7; the match to TRBD1 covers 9 bases. V lost 5 bases, J lost 7 bases, and 6 bases stayed unmatched. Germline V gene data show CDR1 as SEHNR and CDR2 as FQNEAQ (reference sequence). This CDR3 is 13 amino acids long. Written as DNA, the CDR3 is TGTGCCAGCAGCCGGGACAGGGTCCAAGAGCAGTACTTC. This encodes CASSRDRVQEQYF.